The rows below give T cell receptor beta chains drawn from one sample of a study of blood T cell repertoires in COVID-19. Generated by immunoSEQ multiplex PCR, the TCRdb table keeps only in-frame clones and is missing some. The sample lists 150,000 to 200,000 clones, roughly 87% occurring once. Sequenced input: peripheral blood. All receptors come from a man in his late teens or twenties who had recovered from COVID-19. The CDR3 runs from the conserved cysteine through the conserved F or W. A D gene is named only where the DNA matches it firmly. Expanded clones are given a class, and other clones once, few, many or no size at all.

TRBD1,NA,TRBJ1-2,TRBV9,CASSAGQVFYGYTF,TGTGCCAGCAGCGCCGGACAGGTTTTCTATGGCTACACCTTC
NA,NA,TRBJ1-6,TRBV7-2,CASSVRQVGDNSPLHF,TGTGCCAGCAGCGTGAGACAGGTGGGCGACAATTCACCCCTCCACTTT
TRBD1,NA,TRBJ2-7,TRBV15,CATSSPGTGTYEQYF,TGTGCCACCAGCAGCCCCGGGACAGGGACCTACGAGCAGTACTTC
TRBD1,NA,TRBJ1-2,TRBV4-3,CASSQSRTGANGYTF,TGCGCCAGCAGCCAAAGTAGGACAGGGGCTAATGGCTACACCTTC
TRBD2,once,TRBJ2-1,TRBV9,CASSAWGTSGSNEQFF,TGTGCCAGCAGCGCTTGGGGGACTAGCGGGAGCAATGAGCAGTTCTTC
TRBD2,NA,TRBJ2-3,TRBV6-2/TRBV6-3,CASSYSAGWTDTQYF,TGTGCCAGCAGTTACTCAGCGGGATGGACAGATACGCAGTATTTT
TRBD2,NA,TRBJ2-1,TRBV29-1,CSVEPYGISSGTYNEQFF,TGCAGCGTTGAACCCTATGGGATTTCTAGCGGGACCTACAATGAGCAGTTCTTC
TRBD2,NA,TRBJ2-7,TRBV6-5,CATTAGYEQYF,TGTGCCACCACAGCGGGGTACGAGCAGTACTTC
NA,few,TRBJ1-1,TRBV28,CASSGRVNTEAFF,TGTGCCAGCAGCGGCCGGGTGAACACTGAAGCTTTCTTT
NA,NA,TRBJ1-5,TRBV3-1/TRBV3-2,CASSQSGSNQPQHF,TGTGCCAGCAGCCAATCAGGGTCGAATCAGCCCCAGCATTTT
NA,NA,TRBJ2-3,TRBV18,CASSPSRKSTDTQYF,TGTGCCAGCTCACCATCCAGAAAGTCCACAGATACGCAGTATTTT
TRBD1,NA,TRBJ2-3,TRBV9,CASTGGRKDTQYF,TGTGCCTCCACAGGGGGGAGGAAAGATACGCAGTATTTT
TRBD1,NA,TRBJ1-2,TRBV5-1,CASSTDGGQTLYGYTF,TGCGCCAGCAGCACGGATGGGGGACAGACCCTTTATGGCTACACCTTC
NA,NA,TRBJ1-1,TRBV4-3,CASSQDREGNTEAFF,TGCGCCAGCAGCCAAGACAGGGAGGGGAACACTGAAGCTTTCTTT
TRBD2,once,TRBJ2-2,TRBV28,CASGGETPWETGELFF,TGTGCCAGCGGGGGGGAGACACCTTGGGAGACCGGGGAGCTGTTTTTT
TRBD1,NA,TRBJ1-2,TRBV29-1,CSVDDRDNYGYTF,TGCAGCGTTGACGACAGGGACAACTATGGCTACACCTTC
NA,NA,TRBJ1-5,TRBV5-6,CASSHGNRLGQPQHF,TGTGCCAGCAGCCACGGTAACAGGTTAGGGCAGCCCCAGCATTTT
NA,NA,TRBJ1-1,TRBV9,CASSLTQLNTEAFF,TGTGCCAGCAGCTTAACGCAGTTGAACACTGAAGCTTTCTTT
TRBD2,NA,TRBJ2-5,TRBV11-2,CASSSGLAQETQYF,TGTGCCAGCAGCTCGGGACTAGCCCAAGAGACCCAGTACTTC
NA,NA,TRBJ1-3,TRBV4-1,CASSPPGMSGNTIYF,TGCGCCAGCAGCCCCCCGGGGATGTCTGGAAACACCATATATTTT
NA,NA,TRBJ2-3,TRBV6-5,CASSYSGTNTQYF,TGTGCCAGCAGTTACTCGGGGACAAATACGCAGTATTTT
NA,NA,TRBJ2-3,TRBV5-5,CASSLARNAGAVTDTQYF,TGTGCCAGCAGCTTGGCCCGGAATGCGGGGGCCGTCACAGATACGCAGTATTTT
NA,NA,TRBJ2-7,TRBV19,CASSMGVEQYF,TGTGCCAGTAGTATGGGCGTCGAGCAGTACTTC
TRBD1,NA,TRBJ1-1,TRBV10-3,CAIRGQGLNTEAFF,TGTGCCATCAGGGGACAGGGCCTGAACACTGAAGCTTTCTTT
TRBD1,NA,TRBJ2-7,TRBV3-1/TRBV3-2,CASSHRQGYEQYF,TGTGCCAGCAGCCACCGACAGGGCTACGAGCAGTACTTC
NA,NA,TRBJ2-3,TRBV30,CAWSLAGSVTDTQYF,TGTGCCTGGAGTCTCGCGGGTTCCGTCACAGATACGCAGTATTTT
TRBD2,NA,TRBJ2-1,TRBV19,CASSIGGSVDNEQFF,TGTGCCAGTAGTATCGGGGGGTCGGTGGACAATGAGCAGTTCTTC
NA,once,TRBJ1-3,TRBV10-1,CASSEQSGNTIYF,TGCGCCAGCAGTGAGCAATCTGGAAACACCATATATTTT
NA,NA,TRBJ2-3,TRBV7-9,CASSLGGASTDTQYF,TGTGCCAGCAGCCTTGGAGGAGCTAGCACAGATACGCAGTATTTT
NA,NA,TRBJ2-3,TRBV9,CASSVGRGSTDTQYF,TGTGCCAGCAGCGTAGGACGGGGAAGCACAGATACGCAGTATTTT
NA,NA,TRBJ2-1,TRBV18,CASSEERYLLGNEQFF,TGTGCCAGCTCAGAAGAGCGGTACCTTCTTGGCAATGAGCAGTTCTTC
NA,NA,TRBJ2-5,TRBV11-2,CASSLEVHGTQYF,TGTGCCAGCAGCTTAGAAGTCCACGGGACCCAGTACTTC
NA,NA,TRBJ2-1,TRBV21-1,CASSMGLAGGEQFF,TGTGCCAGCAGCATGGGACTAGCGGGAGGTGAGCAGTTCTTC
TRBD2,NA,TRBJ2-1,TRBV2,CASIVGGLAGGEQFF,TGTGCCAGCATTGTGGGGGGACTAGCGGGAGGTGAGCAGTTCTTC
TRBD1,NA,TRBJ2-1,TRBV11-2,CASSTLQGKLFF,TGTGCCAGCAGCACCCTACAGGGGAAGCTGTTCTTC
NA,few,TRBJ2-1,TRBV4-2,CASSQATGAITSRNEQFF,TGTGCCAGCAGCCAAGCCACCGGGGCTATAACTAGCAGAAATGAGCAGTTCTTC
NA,NA,TRBJ2-2,TRBV2,CASRTETTGELFF,TGTGCCAGCCGGACAGAAACCACCGGGGAGCTGTTTTTT
TRBD1,NA,TRBJ2-1,TRBV7-3,CASSPGTGGRGEQFF,TGTGCCAGCAGCCCCGGGACAGGGGGCAGGGGTGAGCAGTTCTTC
NA,NA,TRBJ2-3,TRBV5-1,CASSLGSAANTDTQYF,TGCGCCAGCAGCTTGGGTAGCGCAGCTAACACAGATACGCAGTATTTT
NA,NA,TRBJ2-1,TRBV4-3,CASSQVRSGEQFF,TGCGCCAGCAGCCAAGTGAGATCGGGTGAGCAGTTCTTC
NA,NA,TRBJ1-1,TRBV6-1,CASSEGGAGTEAFF,TGTGCCAGCAGTGAAGGGGGAGCGGGCACTGAAGCTTTCTTT
TRBD1,NA,TRBJ1-5,TRBV6-2/TRBV6-3,CASSYSKTGGNQPQHF,TGTGCCAGCAGTTACTCGAAGACAGGGGGAAATCAGCCCCAGCATTTT
NA,NA,TRBJ1-3,TRBV28,CASRSTGSGNTIYF,TGTGCCAGCAGGTCTACAGGCTCTGGAAACACCATATATTTT
TRBD1,NA,TRBJ1-5,TRBV6-2/TRBV6-3,CASSWGQGNNQPQHF,TGTGCCAGCAGCTGGGGACAGGGAAACAATCAGCCCCAGCATTTT
TRBD2,NA,TRBJ2-2,TRBV9,CASSLQSRLAVPGELFF,TGTGCCAGCAGCCTCCAAAGTCGACTAGCGGTCCCCGGGGAGCTGTTTTTT
TRBD2,many,TRBJ2-3,TRBV6-1,CASSELAGATDTQYF,TGTGCCAGCAGTGAATTAGCGGGAGCCACAGATACGCAGTATTTT
NA,NA,TRBJ1-2,TRBV20-1,CSASIGVDGYTF,TGCAGTGCTAGTATCGGGGTGGATGGCTACACCTTC
TRBD1,NA,TRBJ2-7,TRBV4-1,CASSWDSWGEQYF,TGCGCCAGCAGTTGGGACAGCTGGGGCGAGCAGTACTTC
TRBD2,NA,TRBJ2-1,TRBV7-7,CASSLEASGRSEQFF,TGTGCTAGCAGCTTAGAGGCTAGCGGGAGGAGTGAGCAGTTCTTC
TRBD1,NA,TRBJ1-3,TRBV28,CASRPDRVGGNTIYF,TGTGCCAGCAGGCCGGACAGGGTAGGAGGAAACACCATATATTTT
TRBD1,NA,TRBJ1-1,TRBV9,CASSPQGTGGRGAFF,TGTGCCAGCAGCCCTCAGGGGACAGGGGGCCGTGGGGCTTTCTTT
NA,NA,TRBJ1-4,TRBV4-1,CASSQVLSRTTNEKLFF,TGCGCCAGCAGCCAAGTTCTTAGTCGAACAACTAATGAAAAACTGTTTTTT
TRBD2,NA,TRBJ2-1,TRBV7-2,CASSISGTSGRVSHNEQFF,TGTGCCAGCAGCATCTCCGGGACTAGCGGGAGGGTTAGTCACAATGAGCAGTTCTTC
NA,NA,TRBJ2-3,TRBV6-5,CASSFGGSSTDTQYF,TGTGCCAGCAGTTTCGGTGGGAGTAGCACAGATACGCAGTATTTT